Each of the 28 T cell receptor beta chains below was sequenced from the same sample in a study of cytomegalovirus exposure and HLA in healthy donors. The repertoire was sequenced with immunoSEQ multiplex PCR; TCRdb's copy has only in-frame clones and lacks some. The repertoire holds under 150,000 clones, around nine tenths seen once, with 8.7% in the top ten. The sequenced sample consisted of PBMCs. These receptors were obtained from a man aged 18 to 35 in good health and CMV-seropositive.

The gene calls are TRBV19 and TRBJ1-1; no definite D call. This CDR3 comprises 13 residues. Germline CDR1 reads LNHDA; CDR2 reads SQIVND (reference sequence). Trimming took 10 bases from V and 3 from J, leaving 15 bases between them. The CDR3, as DNA: TGTGCCATTAGCAGGCTACTGTACACTGAAGCTTTCTTT. As protein: CAISRLLYTEAFF.

V gene TRBV6-1 combines with J gene TRBJ2-1; D call uncertain. The V end was cut by 4 bases, the J end by 4 bases, with 8 bases between. The CDR3 has 13 amino acids. CDR1 and CDR2 (germline): MNHNS, SASEGT. CDR3 sequence (DNA): TGTGCCAGCAGTGGATCTCGGTACAATGAGCAGTTCTTC. Its translation is CASSGSRYNEQFF.

A single count supports this clone. The DNA of the CDR3 is TGTGCTAGTGCCCGTGGACAGGGGGCGGCAGAGACCCAGTACTTC. Protein sequence: CASARGQGAAETQYF. J is TRBJ2-5 and V is TRBV12-5, with 11 bases that match TRBD1. The germline gives CDR1 LGHNT, CDR2 FRNRAP. The CDR3 consists of 15 residues. The junction had 8 bases not matched to a gene; V was cut back by 7 bases and J by 4 bases.

The J gene is TRBJ2-5, the V gene TRBV9; D is ambiguous. The germline CDR1 and CDR2 sequences are SGDLS and YYNGEE. The CDR3 spans 15 residues. The V gene lost 0 bases and the J gene lost 2 bases, with 11 bases spanning the gap. The CDR3 bases are TGTGCCAGCAGCGTAGGAACAGTTGCACAAGAGACCCAGTACTTC. This gives the protein CASSVGTVAQETQYF.

V usage is TRBV6-5 and J usage is TRBJ1-1, with TRBD1 identical over 11 bases. The CDR3 covers 14 residues. J lost 11 bases, V lost 6 bases, and 11 bases had no gene match. The germline V gene encodes CDR1 MNHEY and CDR2 SVGAGI. In DNA form, the CDR3 reads TGTGCCAGCAGCAAAGGGACAGGGGGAAGTAAGGCTTTCTTT. It yields the protein CASSKGTGGSKAFF.

V is TRBV11-3 and J is TRBJ2-5, with D maybe TRBD1 (6 bases). The length of the CDR3 is 13 residues. The germline V gene encodes CDR1 SGHNT and CDR2 YENEEA. Trimming took off 5 bases at V and 5 bases at J, with 12 bases between the two ends. The CDR3 here is CASSPGTMETQYF. The DNA of the CDR3 is TGTGCCAGCAGCCCTGGGACAATGGAGACCCAGTACTTC.

In DNA form, the CDR3 reads TGTGCCAGCAGGACAGGGGGGAACTACGAGCAGTACTTC. Its protein product is CASRTGGNYEQYF. This sequence joins TRBV6-1 and TRBJ2-7, with 9 bases identical to TRBD1. The CDR3 has 13 amino acids. V shed 6 bases and J 3 bases; nucleotides not matched to a gene: 3. Germline assignment: CDR1 MNHNS and CDR2 SASEGT.

The V gene is TRBV7-6, the J gene TRBJ1-5; D remains unclear. Germline assignment: CDR1 SGHVS and CDR2 FNYEAQ. V lost 5 bases and J 1 base, leaving 15 bases between the germline ends. This CDR3 is built from 16 residues. The CDR3 loop reads CASSPFAGASNQPQHF. The CDR3, as DNA: TGTGCCAGCAGCCCTTTCGCTGGAGCGAGCAATCAGCCCCAGCATTTT.

The rearrangement links TRBV30 to TRBJ2-1, with TRBD2 identical over 7 bases. This CDR3 contains 15 residues. CDR1 and CDR2 (germline): GTSNPN, SVGIG (reference sequence). The junction had 8 bases not matched to a gene; V was cut back by 5 bases and J by 1 base. CDR3 nucleotide sequence: TGTGCCTGGCGAGGCCCAGCGGGATCCTACAATGAGCAGTTCTTC. It encodes CAWRGPAGSYNEQFF. Full variable domain (outside the CDR3, taken from reference TRBV30 and TRBJ2-1): SQTIHQWPATLVQPVGSPLSLECTVEGTSNPNLYWYRQAAGRGLQLLFYSVGIGQISSEVPQNLSASRPQDRQFILSSKKLLLSDSGFYLCAWRGPAGSYNEQFFGPGTRLTVL.

The rearrangement joins TRBV2 to TRBJ1-1; perhaps TRBD1 as D (5 bases). The CDR3 runs to 15 residues. Germline values: CDR1 SNHLY, CDR2 FYNNEI. With 7 bases removed from V and 0 bases from J, the gap between germline ends came to 15 bases. Here the CDR3 reads CASTLDSTMNTEAFF. The CDR3 DNA is TGTGCCAGCACGCTAGACAGTACAATGAACACTGAAGCTTTCTTT.

The rearrangement joins TRBV30 to TRBJ2-7, with TRBD1 as a possible D gene (7 bases). V was trimmed by 1 base and J by 2 bases, leaving 9 bases between them. The germline V gene has CDR1 GTSNPN and CDR2 SVGIG (reference sequence). The CDR3 is 13 residues long. The CDR3 nucleotides read TGTGCCTGGAGTGCAGGGGGGCCCTACGAGCAGTACTTC. It yields the protein CAWSAGGPYEQYF.

V gene TRBV6-5 combines with J gene TRBJ2-1, with D possibly TRBD1 on 6 matching bases. This CDR3 contains 14 residues. The ends were cut back, 3 bases at V and 5 bases at J, with 11 bases in the middle. Germline CDR1 and CDR2: MNHEY and SVGAGI. CDR3: CASSYRTANNEQFF. CDR3 sequence (DNA): TGTGCCAGCAGTTATAGGACAGCAAACAATGAGCAGTTCTTC.

This chain links TRBV2 with TRBJ2-1; 9 bases fit TRBD2. Germline V lookup: CDR1 SNHLY, CDR2 FYNNEI. The CDR3 loop spans 14 amino acids. The J segment lost 8 bases and the V segment lost 10 bases, leaving 12 bases of the junction unmatched. This chain's CDR3 is CATAPAGGPYEQFF. As DNA, the CDR3 is TGTGCCACCGCCCCGGCGGGAGGGCCCTATGAGCAGTTCTTC.

The V call is TRBV27, the J call TRBJ2-3; 8 nucleotides match TRBD2. CDR1 and CDR2 (germline): MNHEY, SMNVEV (reference sequence). The CDR3 spans 15 residues. The V and J ends lost 2 bases and 4 bases, in that order; junction bases with no gene match: 5. The CDR3 DNA reads as TGTGCCAGCAGTTTACGAGCGGGAGTGGCAGATACGCAGTATTTT. It yields the protein CASSLRAGVADTQYF.

The V call is TRBV7-3, the J call TRBJ2-1; TRBD2 matches at 7 bases. The CDR3 sequence is 14 residues long. Germline V gene lookup returns CDR1 SGHTA and CDR2 FQGTGA. The junction had 4 bases not matched to a gene; V was cut back by 2 bases and J by 6 bases. The CDR3 DNA reads as TGTGCCAGCAGCTTAGCGGGAGCGGTCAATGAGCAGTTCTTC. Residues: CASSLAGAVNEQFF.

This sequence joins TRBV21-1 and TRBJ2-7; the table's D call, TRBD2, has no DNA check behind it. TRBV21-1 is a pseudogene. CDR3 length: 17 amino acids. CDR3 region: CASSKALTSGIVDEQYF. The CDR3 nucleotides are TGTGCCAGCAGCAAAGCCTTGACTAGCGGGATAGTAGACGAGCAGTACTTC.

This chain uses TRBV5-1 with TRBJ2-5, with 10 bases fitting TRBD1. CDR1 is SGHRS, CDR2 YFSETQ, per germline. This CDR3 has 16 amino acids. V lost 6 bases, J lost 4 bases, and 12 bases stayed unmatched. The CDR3 reads CASTKTGGEIPETQYF. The CDR3 DNA sequence: TGCGCCAGCACCAAGACAGGGGGCGAAATCCCAGAGACCCAGTACTTC.

The chain combines TRBV6-1 with TRBJ2-5; 9 positions agree with TRBD1. V lost 10 bases to trimming and J lost 5 bases; unmatched junction nucleotides: 14. The CDR3 runs to 15 residues. Germline assignment: CDR1 MNHNS and CDR2 SASEGT. This chain's CDR3 is CATFDRGGPKETQYF. The DNA of the CDR3 is TGTGCCACTTTTGACAGGGGGGGACCCAAGGAGACCCAGTACTTC.

The CDR3 DNA sequence: TGTGCCAGCAGCTTAGGTCTAGCGGACAATGAGCAGTTCTTC. This encodes CASSLGLADNEQFF. J is TRBJ2-1 and V is TRBV11-2; 7 bases map to TRBD2. This CDR3 comprises 14 residues. The V segment lost 1 base and the J segment 5 bases; nucleotides outside the gene matches: 2. Germline-derived CDR1 and CDR2 are SGHAT and FQNNGV.

The chain employs TRBV4-2 and TRBJ2-2; D remains ambiguous. V lost 8 bases and J 0 bases, leaving 10 bases between the germline ends. The CDR3 length is 14 residues. CDR1 and CDR2 from the germline V gene are LGHNA and YNFKEQ. The CDR3 region has the DNA TGTGCCAGCGGTGTACTAACGAACACCGGGGAGCTGTTTTTT. It codes for CASGVLTNTGELFF.

The rearrangement links TRBV5-1 to TRBJ1-1, with TRBD1 matching over 8 bases. This CDR3 spans 16 amino acids. Germline V gene sequence: CDR1 SGHRS, CDR2 YFSETQ. The V and J ends lost 5 bases and 6 bases, in that order; junction bases with no gene match: 15. The CDR3 sequence: CASSAGQGLSSAEAFF. The CDR3 DNA is TGCGCCAGCAGTGCCGGACAGGGCTTGAGTTCCGCTGAAGCTTTCTTT. The full variable domain, in which reference TRBV5-1 and TRBJ1-1 provide the parts outside the CDR3, is KAGVTQTPRYLIKTRGQQVTLSCSPISGHRSVSWYQQTPGQGLQFLFEYFSETQRNKGNFPGRFSGRQFSNSRSEMNVSTLELGDSALYLCASSAGQGLSSAEAFFGQGTRLTVV.

The chain joins TRBV25-1 to TRBJ1-5; D is possibly TRBD1 (5 bases). Per the germline V gene, CDR1 is MGHDK and CDR2 is SYGVNS. V shed 5 bases and J shed 0 bases, with 11 bases lying between them. This CDR3 has 15 residues. CDR3 DNA: TGTGCCAGCAGTATGGGGGGAGGTAGCAATCAGCCCCAGCATTTT. Protein sequence: CASSMGGGSNQPQHF. The full variable domain, in which reference TRBV25-1 and TRBJ1-5 provide the parts outside the CDR3, is EADIYQTPRYLVIGTGKKITLECSQTMGHDKMYWYQQDPGMELHLIHYSYGVNSTEKGDLSSESTVSRIRTEHFPLTLESARPSHTSQYLCASSMGGGSNQPQHFGDGTRLSIL.

The chain combines TRBV6-5 with TRBJ1-5, with TRBD1 as a possible D gene (5 bases). In germline, CDR1 is MNHEY, CDR2 SVGAGI. V shed 0 bases and J shed 7 bases, with 7 bases lying between them. The CDR3 covers 13 residues. The CDR3 DNA sequence: TGTGCCAGCAGTTACTCAGGGGCCCAGCCCCAGCATTTT. Encoded protein: CASSYSGAQPQHF.

This sequence joins TRBV5-4 and TRBJ2-7; 10 bases align to TRBD1. Germline V gene data show CDR1 as SGHNT and CDR2 as YYREEE (reference sequence). The junction had 11 bases not matched to a gene; V was cut back by 4 bases and J by 7 bases. The CDR3 consists of 15 residues. The CDR3: CASSGDRGVHGEQYF. The DNA of the CDR3 is TGTGCCAGCAGCGGGGACAGGGGAGTTCACGGGGAGCAGTACTTC. The whole variable domain, filled in from reference TRBV5-4 and TRBJ2-7, reads ETGVTQSPTHLIKTRGQQVTLRCSSQSGHNTVSWYQQALGQGPQFIFQYYREEENGRGNFPPRFSGLQFPNYSSELNVNALELDDSALYLCASSGDRGVHGEQYFGPGTRLTVT.

The CDR3 protein is CASSLDYMGEQFF. The DNA of the CDR3 is TGTGCCAGCAGCTTAGACTATATGGGTGAGCAGTTCTTC. This chain links TRBV7-8 with TRBJ2-1, with D unclear. This CDR3 has 13 amino acids. Trimming left V 1 base short and J 9 bases short, with 10 bases between. Germline V gene data show CDR1 as SGHVS and CDR2 as FQNEAQ.

The V and J genes are TRBV7-3 and TRBJ2-5; D is possibly TRBD2 (6 bases). This CDR3 has 15 residues. The ends were cut back, 5 bases at V and 4 bases at J, with 17 bases in the middle. Germline CDR1 reads SGHTA; CDR2 reads FQGTGA. The CDR3 DNA reads as TGTGCCAGCAGCCGAGGTCGGTCGGGAGCAGAGACCCAGTACTTC. Translating gives CASSRGRSGAETQYF.

V and J are TRBV5-1 and TRBJ2-1, with D hard to call. V lost 1 base to trimming and J lost 5 bases, with 13 bases between them. The CDR3 runs 15 residues. The germline CDR1 and CDR2 sequences are SGHRS and YFSETQ. DNA for the CDR3: TGCGCCAGCAGCTTGATTCTTACTCGCCACAATGAGCAGTTCTTC. Its translation: CASSLILTRHNEQFF. Full variable domain (rest looked up from reference TRBV5-1 and TRBJ2-1): KAGVTQTPRYLIKTRGQQVTLSCSPISGHRSVSWYQQTPGQGLQFLFEYFSETQRNKGNFPGRFSGRQFSNSRSEMNVSTLELGDSALYLCASSLILTRHNEQFFGPGTRLTVL.

The gene calls are TRBV2 and TRBJ2-3; 8 nucleotides align to TRBD2. The CDR3 extends over 16 amino acids. V was clipped by 3 bases and J by 2 bases; unmatched bases: 7. The germline CDR1 and CDR2 sequences are SNHLY and FYNNEI. The CDR3 region has the DNA TGTGCCAGCAGTGATTTGCGGGGGGCCACCACAGATACGCAGTATTTT. It is translated as CASSDLRGATTDTQYF. Variable domain in full (rest from reference TRBV2 and TRBJ2-3): EPEVTQTPSHQVTQMGQEVILRCVPISNHLYFYWYRQILGQKVEFLVSFYNNEISEKSEIFDDQFSVERPDGSNFTLKIRSTKLEDSAMYFCASSDLRGATTDTQYFGPGTRLTVL.